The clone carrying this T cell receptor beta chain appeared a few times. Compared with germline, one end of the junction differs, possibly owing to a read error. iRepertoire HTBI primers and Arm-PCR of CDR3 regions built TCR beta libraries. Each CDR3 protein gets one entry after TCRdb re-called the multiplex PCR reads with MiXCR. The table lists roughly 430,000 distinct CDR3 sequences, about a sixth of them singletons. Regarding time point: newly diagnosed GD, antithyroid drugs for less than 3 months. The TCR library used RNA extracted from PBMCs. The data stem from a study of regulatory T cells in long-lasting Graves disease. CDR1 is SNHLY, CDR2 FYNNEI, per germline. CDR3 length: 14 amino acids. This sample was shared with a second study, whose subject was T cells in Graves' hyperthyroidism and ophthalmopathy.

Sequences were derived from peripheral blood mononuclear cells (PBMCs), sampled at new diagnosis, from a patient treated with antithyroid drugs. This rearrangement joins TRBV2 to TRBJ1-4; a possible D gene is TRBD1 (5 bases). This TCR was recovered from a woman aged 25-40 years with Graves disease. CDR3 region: CASSYRQYNGKLFF. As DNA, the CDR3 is TGTGCCAGCAGTTACCGACAGTACAATGGAAAACTGTTTTTT.